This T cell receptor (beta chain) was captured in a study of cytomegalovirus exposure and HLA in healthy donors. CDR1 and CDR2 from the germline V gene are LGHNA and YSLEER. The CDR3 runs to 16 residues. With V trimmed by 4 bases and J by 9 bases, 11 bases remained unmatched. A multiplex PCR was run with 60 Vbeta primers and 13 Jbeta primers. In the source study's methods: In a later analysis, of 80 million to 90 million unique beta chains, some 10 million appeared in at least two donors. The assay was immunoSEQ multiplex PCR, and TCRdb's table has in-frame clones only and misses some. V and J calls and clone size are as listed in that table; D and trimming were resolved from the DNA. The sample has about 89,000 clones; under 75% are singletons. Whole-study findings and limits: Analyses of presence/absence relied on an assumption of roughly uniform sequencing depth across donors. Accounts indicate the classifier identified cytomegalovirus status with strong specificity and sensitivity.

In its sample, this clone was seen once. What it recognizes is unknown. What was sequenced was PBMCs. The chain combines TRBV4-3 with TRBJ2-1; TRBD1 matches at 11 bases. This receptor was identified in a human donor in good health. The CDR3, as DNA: TGCGCCAGCAGCCTCGGACAGGGGGCGGATTATCGTGAGCAGTTCTTC. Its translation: CASSLGQGADYREQFF.